The rows below give T cell receptor beta chains drawn from one sample of a study of shared clonotypes between healthy human individuals. Assay: immunoSEQ multiplex PCR; the TCRdb copy retains only in-frame clones and omits some. Of about 2.2 million clones in the sample, approximately 94% were seen once. Sequencing was performed on naive CD8+ T cells from PBMCs. These receptors were taken from a young man in good health. Some clones in this sample may be carry-over from other donors' samples. Each CDR3 is given with its conserved first and last residue. D genes are given only for firm matches. The size entry is marked missing in some rows and otherwise reads once, few, many or a size class.

clone size	J gene	D gene	V gene	CDR3 protein	CDR3 DNA
NA	TRBJ1-3	TRBD1	TRBV13	CASSLGTGEGNTIYF	TGTGCCAGCAGCTTAGGGACAGGGGAAGGAAACACCATATATTTT
NA	TRBJ2-7	NA	TRBV9	CASSVTGTGEQYF	TGTGCCAGCAGCGTAACGGGGACGGGCGAGCAGTACTTC
NA	TRBJ2-2	NA	TRBV9	CASSTRDFSNTGELFF	TGTGCCAGCAGCACCCGGGACTTTTCGAACACCGGGGAGCTGTTTTTT
NA	TRBJ2-3	NA	TRBV29-1	CSVLGSSTDTQYF	TGCAGCGTGCTGGGCAGCAGCACAGATACGCAGTATTTT
NA	TRBJ2-1	NA	TRBV14	CASSQDVGVYNEQFF	TGTGCCAGCAGCCAAGATGTAGGTGTCTACAATGAGCAGTTCTTC
NA	TRBJ2-3	TRBD2	TRBV6-1	CASSLAGGGTDTQYF	TGTGCCAGCAGTCTAGCGGGAGGCGGCACAGATACGCAGTATTTT
NA	TRBJ2-7	TRBD2	TRBV11-2	CASSSPAGVTYEQYF	TGTGCCAGCAGCTCGCCAGCGGGAGTAACCTACGAGCAGTACTTC
NA	TRBJ1-1	TRBD1	TRBV9	CASSSTGTGATTGNTEAFF	TGTGCCAGCAGCTCCACCGGGACAGGGGCGACTACCGGGAACACTGAAGCTTTCTTT
NA	TRBJ1-2	TRBD1	TRBV29-1	CSVRRQGLSYGYTF	TGCAGCGTCAGAAGACAGGGACTGAGCTATGGCTACACCTTC
NA	TRBJ1-1	NA	TRBV5-6	CASSGGSTSPEAFF	TGTGCCAGCAGCGGGGGGTCCACATCTCCTGAAGCTTTCTTT
once	TRBJ2-1	TRBD1	TRBV7-9	CASSPRTGDEQFF	TGTGCCAGCAGCCCAAGGACAGGGGATGAGCAGTTCTTC
NA	TRBJ2-5	NA	TRBV5-6	CASSPGSGTQYF	TGTGCCAGCAGTCCCGGAAGTGGGACCCAGTACTTC
NA	TRBJ2-7	NA	TRBV7-9	CASSWDPSDEQYF	TGTGCCAGCAGCTGGGACCCCAGTGACGAGCAGTACTTC
NA	TRBJ2-7	NA	TRBV4-1	CASSQNPSGLGQYF	TGCGCCAGCAGCCAAAACCCCTCCGGCTTGGGGCAGTACTTC
NA	TRBJ2-7	TRBD1	TRBV4-3	CASSQETWGQTYEQYF	TGCGCCAGCAGCCAAGAGACCTGGGGACAGACCTACGAGCAGTACTTC
NA	TRBJ2-1	TRBD2	TRBV4-3	CASSQGTSGSSEQFF	TGCGCCAGCAGCCAAGGGACTAGCGGGAGTAGTGAGCAGTTCTTC
NA	TRBJ1-1	TRBD1	TRBV2	CASSGDQGTGVLNTEAFF	TGTGCCAGCAGTGGGGACCAAGGGACAGGGGTCTTGAACACTGAAGCTTTCTTT
NA	TRBJ2-5	NA	TRBV2	CAHGPAGLTETQYF	TGTGCCCACGGCCCGGCTGGATTAACAGAGACCCAGTACTTC
NA	TRBJ2-2	NA	TRBV9	CASSVVTERGFTGELFF	TGTGCCAGCAGCGTAGTAACGGAAAGGGGCTTCACCGGGGAGCTGTTTTTT
once	TRBJ2-7	NA	TRBV11-2	CASSFRVSYEQYF	TGTGCCAGCAGCTTCCGGGTCTCCTACGAGCAGTACTTC
NA	TRBJ2-5	TRBD1	TRBV27	CASSPGQGSVTQYF	TGTGCCAGCAGTCCCGGACAGGGGTCCGTGACCCAGTACTTC
NA	TRBJ2-1	TRBD2	TRBV9	CASSVGWLAGSYNEQFF	TGTGCCAGCAGCGTAGGGTGGTTAGCGGGATCCTACAATGAGCAGTTCTTC
NA	TRBJ2-1	NA	TRBV18	CASSPPYQANEQFF	TGTGCCAGCTCACCACCGTATCAGGCCAATGAGCAGTTCTTC
NA	TRBJ2-1	TRBD2	TRBV7-9	CASSHPPSGMDEQFF	TGTGCCAGCAGCCACCCGCCTAGCGGGATGGATGAGCAGTTCTTC
NA	TRBJ2-1	NA	TRBV4-1	CASSQVSERAYGNEQFF	TGCGCCAGCAGCCAAGTGAGTGAGAGGGCCTATGGTAATGAGCAGTTCTTC
NA	TRBJ2-7	NA	TRBV7-9	CASSLAGRGFHEQYF	TGTGCCAGCAGCTTAGCGGGCCGGGGCTTCCACGAGCAGTACTTC
once	TRBJ2-7	TRBD2	TRBV9	CASSPRPGGSSYEQYF	TGTGCCAGCAGCCCCCGCCCGGGGGGAAGCTCCTACGAGCAGTACTTC
NA	TRBJ2-7	TRBD2	TRBV27	CASSFGTRGFYEQYF	TGTGCCAGCAGTTTCGGGACTAGGGGGTTCTACGAGCAGTACTTC
once	TRBJ2-5	TRBD1	TRBV11-2	CASSLDYRTGDPETQYF	TGTGCCAGCAGCTTAGACTACAGGACAGGGGACCCGGAGACCCAGTACTTC
few	TRBJ1-5	TRBD1	TRBV7-9	CASSLGQGLQPQHF	TGTGCCAGCAGCTTGGGACAGGGTCTTCAGCCCCAGCATTTT
NA	TRBJ2-2	TRBD2	TRBV5-8	CASSLGLAGEDTGELFF	TGTGCCAGCAGCTTGGGACTAGCGGGAGAAGACACCGGGGAGCTGTTTTTT
NA	TRBJ2-7	NA	TRBV27	CASSFPYEQYF	TGTGCCAGCAGTTTTCCTTACGAGCAGTACTTC
NA	TRBJ1-5	TRBD1	TRBV28	CASTKMTGDNQPQHF	TGTGCCAGCACCAAAATGACAGGGGACAATCAGCCCCAGCATTTT